The clone carrying this T cell receptor beta chain was recorded many times. Germline trimming cut 4 bases from V and 5 bases from J; bases unmatched to any gene: 3. The germline gives CDR1 LGHNA, CDR2 YNFKEQ. The CDR3 extends over 14 amino acids. The unsorted libraries were prepared from 2 million PBMCs (stored at -80 C). The data were taken from a study of neurological immune-mediated disorders. Across the study: For the approximately 35 multiple sclerosis patients, the disease was relapsing-remitting in about 30 and secondary progressive in 3.

Synthesis of cDNA was performed by 5'RACE using 10-nucleotide random UMIs. Via MiXCR, TCRdb re-called the 5' RACE reads, giving one row per CDR3 protein. The sample has tens of thousands of distinct CDR3 sequences, 2.5% seen once. This chain links TRBV4-2 with TRBJ1-5; 9 nucleotides line up with TRBD1. Sequencing was done on a sample of PBMCs. The receptor was isolated from a middle-aged man with multiple sclerosis. CDR3 loop: CASSLGTGHQPQHF. The CDR3 DNA reads as TGTGCCAGCAGCCTTGGGACAGGGCATCAGCCCCAGCATTTT.